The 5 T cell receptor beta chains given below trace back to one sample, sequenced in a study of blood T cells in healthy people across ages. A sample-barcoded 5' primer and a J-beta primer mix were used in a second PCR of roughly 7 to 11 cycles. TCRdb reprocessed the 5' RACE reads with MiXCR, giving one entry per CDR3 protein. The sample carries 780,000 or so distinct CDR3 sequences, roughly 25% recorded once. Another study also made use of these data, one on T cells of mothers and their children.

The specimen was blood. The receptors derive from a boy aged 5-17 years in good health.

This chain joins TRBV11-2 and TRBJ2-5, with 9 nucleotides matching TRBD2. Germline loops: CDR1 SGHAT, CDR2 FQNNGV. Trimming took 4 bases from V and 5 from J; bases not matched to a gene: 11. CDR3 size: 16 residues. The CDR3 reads CASSWAMRGGHETQYF. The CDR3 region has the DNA TGTGCCAGCAGCTGGGCTATGCGGGGGGGCCACGAGACCCAGTACTTC. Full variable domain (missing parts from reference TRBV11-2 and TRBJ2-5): EAGVAQSPRYKIIEKRQSVAFWCNPISGHATLYWYQQILGQGPKLLIQFQNNGVVDDSQLPKDRFSAERLKGVDSTLKIQPAKLEDSAVYLCASSWAMRGGHETQYFGPGTRLLVL.

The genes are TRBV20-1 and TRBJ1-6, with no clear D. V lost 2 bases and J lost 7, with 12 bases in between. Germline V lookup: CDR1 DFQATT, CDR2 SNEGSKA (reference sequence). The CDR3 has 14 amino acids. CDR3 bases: TGCAGTGCTAGATACGGTCTCGGGAATTCACCCCTCCACTTT. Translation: CSARYGLGNSPLHF.

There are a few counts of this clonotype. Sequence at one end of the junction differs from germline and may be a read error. CDR3 nucleotide sequence: TGTGCCAGCAGGCAGGGTACCTACGGGCAGTACTTC. Translated: CASRQGTYGQYF. V gene TRBV28 combines with J gene TRBJ2-7; tentatively, D is TRBD1 (5 bases). Germline V gene sequence: CDR1 MDHEN, CDR2 SYDVKM. CDR3 length: 12 residues.

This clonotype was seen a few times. The CDR3: CSVVAGNEQFF. The CDR3 DNA reads TGCAGCGTTGTTGCGGGCAATGAGCAGTTCTTC. This chain joins TRBV29-1 and TRBJ2-1; a possible D gene is TRBD2 (5 bases). The CDR3 covers 11 residues. V dropped 4 bases and J dropped 6 bases, with 7 bases sitting between them. Germline CDR1 SQVTM, CDR2 ANQGSEA.

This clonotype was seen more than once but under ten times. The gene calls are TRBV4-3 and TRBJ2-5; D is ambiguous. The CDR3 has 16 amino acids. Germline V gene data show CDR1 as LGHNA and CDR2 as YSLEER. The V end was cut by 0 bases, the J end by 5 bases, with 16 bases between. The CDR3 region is CASSQEARRSWETQYF. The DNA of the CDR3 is TGCGCCAGCAGCCAAGAAGCGAGAAGATCCTGGGAGACCCAGTACTTC.